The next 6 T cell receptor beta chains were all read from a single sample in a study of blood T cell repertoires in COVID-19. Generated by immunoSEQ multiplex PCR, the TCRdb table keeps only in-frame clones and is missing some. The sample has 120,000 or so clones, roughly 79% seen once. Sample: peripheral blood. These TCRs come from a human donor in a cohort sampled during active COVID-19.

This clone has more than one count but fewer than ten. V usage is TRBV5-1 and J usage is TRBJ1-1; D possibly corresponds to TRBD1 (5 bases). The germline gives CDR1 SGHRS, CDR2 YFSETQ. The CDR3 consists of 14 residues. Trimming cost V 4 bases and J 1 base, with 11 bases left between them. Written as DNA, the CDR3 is TGCGCCAGCAGCCGCGGGGGAACGAACACTGAAGCTTTCTTT. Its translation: CASSRGGTNTEAFF.

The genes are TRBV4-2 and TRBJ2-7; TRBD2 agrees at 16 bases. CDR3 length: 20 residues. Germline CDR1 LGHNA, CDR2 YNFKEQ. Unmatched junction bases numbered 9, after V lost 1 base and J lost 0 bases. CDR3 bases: TGTGCCAGCAGCCAAGGGATGGGACTAGCGGGAGGGGGGTTCTCCTACGAGCAGTACTTC. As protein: CASSQGMGLAGGGFSYEQYF.

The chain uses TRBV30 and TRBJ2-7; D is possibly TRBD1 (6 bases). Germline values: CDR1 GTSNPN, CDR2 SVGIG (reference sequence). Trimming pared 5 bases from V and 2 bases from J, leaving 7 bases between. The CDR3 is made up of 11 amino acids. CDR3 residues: CAWGGPYEQYF. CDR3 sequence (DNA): TGTGCCTGGGGGGGCCCCTACGAGCAGTACTTC.

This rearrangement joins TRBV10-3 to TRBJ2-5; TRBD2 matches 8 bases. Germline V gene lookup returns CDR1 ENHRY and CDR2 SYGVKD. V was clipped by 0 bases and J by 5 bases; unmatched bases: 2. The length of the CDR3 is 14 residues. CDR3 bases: TGTGCCATCAGTGAGTCCGGCGGGGGGGAGACCCAGTACTTC. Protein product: CAISESGGGETQYF.

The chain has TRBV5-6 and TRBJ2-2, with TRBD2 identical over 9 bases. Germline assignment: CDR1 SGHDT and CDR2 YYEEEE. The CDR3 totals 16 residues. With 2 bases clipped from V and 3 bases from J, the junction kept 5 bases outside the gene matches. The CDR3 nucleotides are TGTGCCAGCAGCTTATGGCGGGAGGGTTACACCGGGGAGCTGTTTTTT. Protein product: CASSLWREGYTGELFF.

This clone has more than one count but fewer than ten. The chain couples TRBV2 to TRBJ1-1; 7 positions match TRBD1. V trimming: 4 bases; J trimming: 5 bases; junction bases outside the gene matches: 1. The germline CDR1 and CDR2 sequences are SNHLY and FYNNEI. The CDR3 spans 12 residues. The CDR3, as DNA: TGTGCCAGCAGTGGACAGGGAACTGAAGCTTTCTTT. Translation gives CASSGQGTEAFF.